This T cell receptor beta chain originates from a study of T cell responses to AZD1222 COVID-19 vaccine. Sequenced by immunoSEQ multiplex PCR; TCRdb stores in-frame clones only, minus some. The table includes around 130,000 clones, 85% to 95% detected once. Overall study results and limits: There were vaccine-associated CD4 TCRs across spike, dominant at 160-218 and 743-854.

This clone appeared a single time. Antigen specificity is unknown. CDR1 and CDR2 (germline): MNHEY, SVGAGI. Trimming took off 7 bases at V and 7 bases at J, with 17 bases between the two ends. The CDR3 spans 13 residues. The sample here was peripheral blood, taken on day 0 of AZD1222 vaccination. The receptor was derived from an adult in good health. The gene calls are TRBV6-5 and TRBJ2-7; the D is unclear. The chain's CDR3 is CASTPDGAGEQYF. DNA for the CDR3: TGTGCCAGCACCCCGGACGGAGCTGGGGAGCAGTACTTC.